The following is a T cell receptor beta chain sequence with its context. What it binds is not known. With 60 Vbeta and 13 Jbeta primers, the PCR was carried out. Profiled with immunoSEQ multiplex PCR; TCRdb holds only in-frame clones, not every one. Of some 200,000 clones in the sample, approximately 80% were seen once. The entry originates in a study of cytomegalovirus exposure and HLA in healthy donors. Notes on the study in general: Both high specificity and high sensitivity reportedly marked the classifier's diagnosis of cytomegalovirus status. Among TCR beta chains of equal frequency, HLA-associated ones were more clonally expanded in a later analysis. A later analysis linked a missense DCLRE1C variant to TCR beta V- and J-gene trimming. Cytomegalovirus association was assigned to some 160 TCR beta chains.

The sequence came from a woman aged 50 to 65 in good health and CMV-seronegative. Input material: PBMCs.

As DNA, the CDR3 is TGTGCCAGCAGCGTAAAGGAGAGGGGGACTGAAGCTTTCTTT. It specifies CASSVKERGTEAFF. The chain combines TRBV9 with TRBJ1-1; weak D call: TRBD1 (6 bases). Trimming removed 1 base at V and 5 bases at J, with 12 bases between. Germline V lookup: CDR1 SGDLS, CDR2 YYNGEE. The CDR3 runs 14 residues.